Listed below are T cell receptor beta chains from one sample, sequenced in a study of blood T cell repertoires in COVID-19. Profiled with immunoSEQ multiplex PCR; TCRdb holds only in-frame clones, not every one. The sample contains about 56,000 clones, 89% of which appear only once. The sequenced sample was peripheral blood. The receptors derive from a woman aged 55-70 years with COVID-19, enrolled during active disease. CDR3s include the opening cysteine and the closing phenylalanine or tryptophan. D genes are given only for firm matches.

cdr3_nt: TGTGCCCGATCTGGGGCAGTGAACACTGAAGCTTTCTTT
cdr3_aa: CARSGAVNTEAFF
v_call: TRBV30
j_call: TRBJ1-1
cdr3_length: 13
d_call: .

cdr3_nt: TGTGCCAGCAGCAGCGACCAATACAATGAGCAGTTCTTC
cdr3_aa: CASSSDQYNEQFF
v_call: TRBV2
j_call: TRBJ2-1
cdr3_length: 13
d_call: .

cdr3_nt: TGCAGCGTTGGGACAGGGGAGGAGCCCCAGCATTTT
cdr3_aa: CSVGTGEEPQHF
v_call: TRBV29-1
j_call: TRBJ1-5
cdr3_length: 12
d_call: TRBD1

cdr3_nt: TGTGCCAGCAGCCTCTCGGGGGGCGAGTGGTCAAATGAGCAGTTCTTC
cdr3_aa: CASSLSGGEWSNEQFF
v_call: TRBV7-2
j_call: TRBJ2-1
cdr3_length: 16
d_call: .

cdr3_nt: TGTGCCAGCAAGAAGGGCGGGAGCTCCTACAATGAGCAGTTCTTC
cdr3_aa: CASKKGGSSYNEQFF
v_call: TRBV28
j_call: TRBJ2-1
cdr3_length: 15
d_call: TRBD2

cdr3_nt: TGTGCCAGCAGCCAAGGGGCTAATGAGCAGTTCTTC
cdr3_aa: CASSQGANEQFF
v_call: TRBV4-2
j_call: TRBJ2-1
cdr3_length: 12
d_call: .

cdr3_nt: TGTGCCAGCACATCGGGACAGGGTAGCTATGGCTACACCTTC
cdr3_aa: CASTSGQGSYGYTF
v_call: TRBV2
j_call: TRBJ1-2
cdr3_length: 14
d_call: TRBD1

cdr3_nt: TGTGCCAGCCGACCCAGCGGGAGGGGTGCAGATACGCAGTATTTT
cdr3_aa: CASRPSGRGADTQYF
v_call: TRBV28
j_call: TRBJ2-3
cdr3_length: 15
d_call: TRBD2

cdr3_nt: TGTGCCAGCAGTTTAAGGGAGGGCACTGAAGCTTTCTTT
cdr3_aa: CASSLREGTEAFF
v_call: TRBV12-3/TRBV12-4
j_call: TRBJ1-1
cdr3_length: 13
d_call: .

cdr3_nt: TGTGCCAGCAGTTCCGTAATTTTGAATGAGCAGTTCTTC
cdr3_aa: CASSSVILNEQFF
v_call: TRBV12-3/TRBV12-4
j_call: TRBJ2-1
cdr3_length: 13
d_call: .

cdr3_nt: TGTGCCAGCAGACGCCCGGGACAGGGGAATAGTGAGCAGTTCTTC
cdr3_aa: CASRRPGQGNSEQFF
v_call: TRBV7-2
j_call: TRBJ2-1
cdr3_length: 15
d_call: TRBD1

cdr3_nt: TGTGCCAGCAGTTCCCGACAGGGCTATGGCTACACCTTC
cdr3_aa: CASSSRQGYGYTF
v_call: TRBV27
j_call: TRBJ1-2
cdr3_length: 13
d_call: TRBD1

cdr3_nt: TGTGCCTGGAGTCACGGGGGAGACAATGAGCAGTTCTTC
cdr3_aa: CAWSHGGDNEQFF
v_call: TRBV30
j_call: TRBJ2-1
cdr3_length: 13
d_call: .

cdr3_nt: TGTGCCAGCAGGCCACTAGCGGGAGTAGGTAATGAGCAGTTCTTC
cdr3_aa: CASRPLAGVGNEQFF
v_call: TRBV7-6
j_call: TRBJ2-1
cdr3_length: 15
d_call: TRBD2

cdr3_nt: TGTGCCAGCAGTTACTCGACGGGAGATACGCAGTATTTT
cdr3_aa: CASSYSTGDTQYF
v_call: TRBV6-5
j_call: TRBJ2-3
cdr3_length: 13
d_call: .

cdr3_nt: TGCGCCAGCAGCGAACTAGCGGGGGTGTACAATGAGCAGTTCTTC
cdr3_aa: CASSELAGVYNEQFF
v_call: TRBV5-1
j_call: TRBJ2-1
cdr3_length: 15
d_call: TRBD2